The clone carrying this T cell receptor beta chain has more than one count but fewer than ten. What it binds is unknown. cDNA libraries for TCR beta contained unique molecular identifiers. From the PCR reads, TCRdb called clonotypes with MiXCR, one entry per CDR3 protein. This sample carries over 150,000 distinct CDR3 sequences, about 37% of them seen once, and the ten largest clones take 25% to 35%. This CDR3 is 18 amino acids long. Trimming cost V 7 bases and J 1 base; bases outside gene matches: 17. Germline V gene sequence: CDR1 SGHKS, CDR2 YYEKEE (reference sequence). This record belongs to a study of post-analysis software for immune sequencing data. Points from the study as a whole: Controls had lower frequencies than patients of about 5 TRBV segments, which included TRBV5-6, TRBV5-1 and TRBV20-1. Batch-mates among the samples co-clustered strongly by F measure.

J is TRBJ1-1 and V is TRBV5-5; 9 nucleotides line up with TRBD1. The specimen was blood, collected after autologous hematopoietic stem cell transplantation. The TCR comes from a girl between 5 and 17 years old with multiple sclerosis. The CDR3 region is CASLRFVGQGKGNTEAFF. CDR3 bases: TGTGCCAGCTTGCGGTTCGTGGGACAGGGTAAAGGGAACACTGAAGCTTTCTTT.